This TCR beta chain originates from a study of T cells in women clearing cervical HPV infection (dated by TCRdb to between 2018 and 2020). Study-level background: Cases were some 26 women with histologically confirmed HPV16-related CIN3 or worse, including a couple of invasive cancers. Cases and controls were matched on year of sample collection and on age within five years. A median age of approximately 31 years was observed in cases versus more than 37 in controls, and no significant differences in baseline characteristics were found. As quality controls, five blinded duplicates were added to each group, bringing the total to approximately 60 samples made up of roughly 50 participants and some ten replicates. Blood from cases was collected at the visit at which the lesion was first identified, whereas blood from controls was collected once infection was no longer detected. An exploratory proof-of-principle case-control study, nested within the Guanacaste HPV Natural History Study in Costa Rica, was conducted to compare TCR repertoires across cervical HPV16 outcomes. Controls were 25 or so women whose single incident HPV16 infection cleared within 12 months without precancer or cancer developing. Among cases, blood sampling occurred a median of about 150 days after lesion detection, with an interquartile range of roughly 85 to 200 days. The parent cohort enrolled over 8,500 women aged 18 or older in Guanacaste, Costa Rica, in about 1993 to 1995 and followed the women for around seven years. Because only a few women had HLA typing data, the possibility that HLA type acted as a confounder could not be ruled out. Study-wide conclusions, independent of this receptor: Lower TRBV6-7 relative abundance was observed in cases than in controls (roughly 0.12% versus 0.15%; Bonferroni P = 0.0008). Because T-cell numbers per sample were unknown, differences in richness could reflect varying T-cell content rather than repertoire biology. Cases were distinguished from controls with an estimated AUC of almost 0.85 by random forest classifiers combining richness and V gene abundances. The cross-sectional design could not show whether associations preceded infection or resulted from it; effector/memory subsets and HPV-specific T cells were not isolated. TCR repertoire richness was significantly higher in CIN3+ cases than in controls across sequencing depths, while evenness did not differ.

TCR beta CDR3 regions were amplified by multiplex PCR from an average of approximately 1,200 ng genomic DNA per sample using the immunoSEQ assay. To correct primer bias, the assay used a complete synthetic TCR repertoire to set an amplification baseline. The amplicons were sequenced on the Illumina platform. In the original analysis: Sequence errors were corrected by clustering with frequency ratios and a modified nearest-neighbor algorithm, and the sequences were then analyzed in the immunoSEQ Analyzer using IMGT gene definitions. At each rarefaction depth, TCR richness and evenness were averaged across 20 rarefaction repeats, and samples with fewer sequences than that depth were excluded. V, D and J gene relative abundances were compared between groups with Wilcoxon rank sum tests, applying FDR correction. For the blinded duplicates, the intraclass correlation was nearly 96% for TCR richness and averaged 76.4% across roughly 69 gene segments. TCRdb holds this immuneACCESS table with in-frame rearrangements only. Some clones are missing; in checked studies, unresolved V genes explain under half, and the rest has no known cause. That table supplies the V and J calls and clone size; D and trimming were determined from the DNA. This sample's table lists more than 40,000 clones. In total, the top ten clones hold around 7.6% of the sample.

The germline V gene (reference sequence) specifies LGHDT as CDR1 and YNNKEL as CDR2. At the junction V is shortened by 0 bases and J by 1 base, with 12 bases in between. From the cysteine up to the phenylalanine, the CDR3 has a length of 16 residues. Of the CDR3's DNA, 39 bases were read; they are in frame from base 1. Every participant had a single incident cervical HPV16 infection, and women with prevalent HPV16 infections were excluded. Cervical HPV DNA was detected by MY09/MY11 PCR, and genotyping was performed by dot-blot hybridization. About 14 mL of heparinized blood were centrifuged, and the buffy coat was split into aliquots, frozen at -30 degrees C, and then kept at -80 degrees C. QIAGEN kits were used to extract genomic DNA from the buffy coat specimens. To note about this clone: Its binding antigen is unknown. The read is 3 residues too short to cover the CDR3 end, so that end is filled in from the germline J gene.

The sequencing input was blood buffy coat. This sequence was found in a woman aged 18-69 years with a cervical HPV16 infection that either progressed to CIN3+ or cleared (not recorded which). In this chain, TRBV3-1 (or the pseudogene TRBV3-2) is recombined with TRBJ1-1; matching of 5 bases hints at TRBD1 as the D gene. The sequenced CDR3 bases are TGTGCCAGCAGCCAAGAAGGGTACAGGTCGAACACTGAA. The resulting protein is CASSQEGYRSNTE. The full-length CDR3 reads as CASSQEGYRSNTEAFF.